This is a list of T cell receptor beta chains from one sample in a study of CD8 T cells in Susac syndrome. TCRdb fed the immunoSEQ multiplex PCR reads into MiXCR, producing one record per CDR3 protein. The repertoire holds about 300,000 distinct CDR3 sequences, with about 91% as singletons. The sample comprised CD8+ T cells from PBMCs. The source of these receptors is a human donor with multiple sclerosis. Each CDR3 is given with its conserved first and last residue. D genes are given only for firm matches. Size is stated for part of the rows, as once, few or many counts, or as a class when the clone is expanded.

d_call	v_call	j_call	clone_size	cdr3_aa	cdr3_nt
TRBD2	TRBV25-1	TRBJ2-3	-	CASSAYGGLVTDTQYF	TGTGCCAGCAGTGCGTATGGGGGACTAGTCACAGATACGCAGTATTTT
TRBD2	TRBV28	TRBJ2-1	-	CASTISGGPHNEQFF	TGTGCCAGCACGATTAGCGGGGGGCCCCATAATGAGCAGTTCTTC
TRBD1	TRBV6-5	TRBJ1-5	-	CASGTGGWNQPQHF	TGTGCCAGCGGGACAGGGGGTTGGAATCAGCCCCAGCATTTT
TRBD1	TRBV20-1	TRBJ1-1	-	CSAGQGGTEAFF	TGCAGTGCGGGACAGGGGGGCACTGAAGCTTTCTTT
-	TRBV7-9	TRBJ2-7	-	CASSLDSSGLWAYEQYF	TGTGCCAGCAGCTTAGATTCGAGCGGACTTTGGGCGTACGAGCAGTACTTC
-	TRBV7-9	TRBJ2-7	-	CASSRGGFPFF	TGTGCCAGCAGTAGGGGAGGTTTTCCCTTCTTC
-	TRBV19	TRBJ2-7	-	CASSIVQGGNEQYF	TGTGCCAGTAGTATTGTCCAGGGTGGGAACGAGCAGTACTTC
TRBD1	TRBV7-2	TRBJ2-5	-	CASSPDGGTGTQETQYF	TGTGCCAGCAGCCCAGACGGCGGGACAGGGACCCAAGAGACCCAGTACTTC
-	TRBV12-3/TRBV12-4	TRBJ2-1	once	CASTPVEGMNVAYNEQFF	TGTGCCAGCACCCCTGTCGAGGGAATGAATGTGGCGTACAATGAGCAGTTCTTC
TRBD2	TRBV29-1	TRBJ2-7	once	CSVGTSGHYEQYF	TGCAGCGTTGGGACTAGCGGGCACTACGAGCAGTACTTC
TRBD1	TRBV7-9	TRBJ2-2	-	CASSLTGGTTGELFF	TGTGCCAGCAGCTTAACAGGGGGGACCACCGGGGAGCTGTTTTTT
-	TRBV15	TRBJ2-3	-	CATSVSTDTQYF	TGTGCCACCTCAGTCTCCACAGATACGCAGTATTTT
-	TRBV30	TRBJ2-7	-	CAWSVQEGYGQYF	TGTGCCTGGAGTGTACAGGAGGGTTACGGGCAGTACTTC